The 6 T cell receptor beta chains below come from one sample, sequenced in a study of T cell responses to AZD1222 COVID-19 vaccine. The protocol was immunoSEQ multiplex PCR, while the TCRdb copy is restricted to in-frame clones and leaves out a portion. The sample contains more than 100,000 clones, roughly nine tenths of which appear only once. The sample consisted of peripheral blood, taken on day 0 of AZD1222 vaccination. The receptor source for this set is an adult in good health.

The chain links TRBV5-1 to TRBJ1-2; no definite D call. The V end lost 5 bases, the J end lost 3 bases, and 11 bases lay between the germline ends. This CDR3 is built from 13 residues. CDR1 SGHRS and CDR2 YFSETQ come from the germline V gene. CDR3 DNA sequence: TGCGCCAGCAGTCCTGAGGCCCACTATGGCTACACCTTC. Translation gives CASSPEAHYGYTF. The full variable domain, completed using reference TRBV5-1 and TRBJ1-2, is KAGVTQTPRYLIKTRGQQVTLSCSPISGHRSVSWYQQTPGQGLQFLFEYFSETQRNKGNFPGRFSGRQFSNSRSEMNVSTLELGDSALYLCASSPEAHYGYTFGSGTRLTVV.

As DNA, the CDR3 is TGTGCCAGCAGTTTGTGGGACAGCTCCTACGAGCAGTACTTC. As protein: CASSLWDSSYEQYF. The chain joins TRBV6-5 to TRBJ2-7; 7 positions agree with TRBD1. With V trimmed by 4 bases and J by 0 bases, 3 bases remained unmatched. The CDR3 is made up of 14 amino acids. The germline CDR1 and CDR2 sequences are MNHEY and SVGAGI.

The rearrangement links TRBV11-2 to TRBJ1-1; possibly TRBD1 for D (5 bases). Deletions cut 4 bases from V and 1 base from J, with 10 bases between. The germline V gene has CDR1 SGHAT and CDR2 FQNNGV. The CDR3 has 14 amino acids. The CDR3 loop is CASSSVTGNTEAFF. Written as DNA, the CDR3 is TGTGCCAGCAGCTCTGTTACAGGGAACACTGAAGCTTTCTTT.

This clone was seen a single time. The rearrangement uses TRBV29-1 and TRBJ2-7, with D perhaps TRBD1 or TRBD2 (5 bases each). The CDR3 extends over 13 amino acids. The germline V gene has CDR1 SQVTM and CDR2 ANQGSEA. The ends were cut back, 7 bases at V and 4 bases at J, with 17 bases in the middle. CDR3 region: CSATGTAVYEQYF. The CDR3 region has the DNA TGCAGCGCAACCGGGACGGCAGTTTACGAGCAGTACTTC.

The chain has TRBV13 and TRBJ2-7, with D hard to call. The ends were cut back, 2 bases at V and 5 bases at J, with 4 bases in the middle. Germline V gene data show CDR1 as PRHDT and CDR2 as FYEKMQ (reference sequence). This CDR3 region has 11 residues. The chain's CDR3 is CASSLNHEQYF. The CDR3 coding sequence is TGTGCCAGCAGCTTAAACCACGAGCAGTACTTC.

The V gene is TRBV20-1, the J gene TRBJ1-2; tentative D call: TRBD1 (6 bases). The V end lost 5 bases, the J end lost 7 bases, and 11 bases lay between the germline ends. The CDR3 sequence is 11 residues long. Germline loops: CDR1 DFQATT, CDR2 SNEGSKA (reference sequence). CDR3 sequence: CSARGAGGYTF. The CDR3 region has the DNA TGCAGTGCTCGGGGGGCGGGTGGCTACACCTTC.